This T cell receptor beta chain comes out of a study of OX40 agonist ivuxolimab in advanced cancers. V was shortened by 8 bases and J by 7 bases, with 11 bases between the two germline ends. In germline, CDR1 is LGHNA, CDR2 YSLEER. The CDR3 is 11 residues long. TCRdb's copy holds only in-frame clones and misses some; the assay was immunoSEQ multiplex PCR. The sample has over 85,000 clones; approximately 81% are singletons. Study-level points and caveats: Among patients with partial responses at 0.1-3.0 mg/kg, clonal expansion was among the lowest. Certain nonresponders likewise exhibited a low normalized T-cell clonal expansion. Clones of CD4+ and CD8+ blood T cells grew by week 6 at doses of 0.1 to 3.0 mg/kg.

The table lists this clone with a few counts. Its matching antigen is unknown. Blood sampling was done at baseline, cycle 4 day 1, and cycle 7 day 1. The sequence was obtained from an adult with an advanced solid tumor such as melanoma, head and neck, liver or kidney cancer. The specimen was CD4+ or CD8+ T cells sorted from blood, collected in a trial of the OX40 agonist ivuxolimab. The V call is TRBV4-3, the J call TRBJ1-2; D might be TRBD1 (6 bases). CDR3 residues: CASGVGGGYTF. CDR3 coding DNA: TGCGCCAGCGGCGTAGGGGGTGGCTACACCTTC.